These 24 T cell receptor beta chains were all obtained from the same sample, sequenced in a study of cytomegalovirus exposure and HLA in healthy donors. The primer mix had 60 Vbeta and 13 Jbeta primers. The method was immunoSEQ multiplex PCR; TCRdb's version includes in-frame clones alone and lacks a portion of them. The table shows about 120,000 clones, with roughly 9% occurring only once. Sample: PBMCs. The source of these receptors is a woman aged 40 to 55 in good health and CMV-seropositive.

This clone showed up just a few times. The V gene is TRBV6-1, the J gene TRBJ1-5; no firm D call. The CDR3 totals 12 residues. Trimming left V 6 bases short and J 0 bases short, with 3 bases between. Germline assignment: CDR1 MNHNS and CDR2 SASEGT. CDR3 protein: CASRASNQPQHF. As DNA, the CDR3 is TGTGCCAGCAGGGCTAGCAATCAGCCCCAGCATTTT.

Details on this clone: The junction departs from germline at one end; a sequencing error may be responsible. This chain joins TRBV2 and TRBJ1-5; no reliable D call. Germline V lookup: CDR1 SNHLY, CDR2 FYNNEI. The CDR3 has 17 amino acids. The CDR3 loop reads CACSEDGGSDSNQPQNF. CDR3 coding DNA: TGTGCCTGCAGTGAGGATGGCGGGAGCGATAGCAATCAGCCCCAGAATTTT.

This clone has just a few counts. V gene TRBV7-6 combines with J gene TRBJ1-1, with TRBD1 identical over 7 bases. This CDR3 spans 14 amino acids. V shed 3 bases and J 4 bases; nucleotides not matched to a gene: 5. Germline loops: CDR1 SGHVS, CDR2 FNYEAQ. CDR3 sequence: CASSLTGSGTEAFF. CDR3 nucleotides: TGTGCCAGCAGCTTGACAGGGTCTGGCACTGAAGCTTTCTTT.

This clone showed up just a few times. The rearrangement links TRBV6-1 to TRBJ1-2; D is undetermined. Trimming shortened V by 6 bases and J by 0 bases, and 8 bases separated the two germline ends. The germline CDR1 and CDR2 sequences are MNHNS and SASEGT. The CDR3 contains 13 residues. The CDR3 DNA reads as TGTGCCAGCAGCCTTGGAGCTAACTATGGCTACACCTTC. It encodes CASSLGANYGYTF.

This clone turned up a few times. The CDR3 bases are TGTGCCAGCAGTGTACTACAGGGGGCTATTGATGGCTACACCTTC. It yields the protein CASSVLQGAIDGYTF. The chain is built from TRBV2 and TRBJ1-2, with 9 bases aligning to TRBD1. CDR3 size: 15 residues. V trimming: 4 bases; J trimming: 6 bases; junction bases outside the gene matches: 9. Germline V gene lookup returns CDR1 SNHLY and CDR2 FYNNEI.

This clone appeared many times. The CDR3 spells CASSKGLASNEQFF. Written as DNA, the CDR3 is TGTGCCAGCAGTAAAGGACTAGCTTCCAATGAGCAGTTCTTC. The genes are TRBV6-4 and TRBJ2-1, with 8 bases that match TRBD2. V was clipped by 5 bases and J by 6 bases; unmatched bases: 6. The germline CDR1 and CDR2 sequences are MRHNA and SNTAGT. The CDR3 totals 14 residues.

V and J are TRBV15 and TRBJ2-1, with D possibly TRBD1 on 7 matching bases. Per the germline V gene, CDR1 is LNHNV and CDR2 is YYDKDF (reference sequence). The CDR3 is made up of 17 amino acids. The V gene lost 1 base and the J gene lost 3 bases, with 16 bases spanning the gap. The CDR3 coding sequence is TGTGCCACCAGCAGAGCCCCGGCCCAGGGGGGCTACAATGAGCAGTTCTTC. Amino acids: CATSRAPAQGGYNEQFF. Supplemented by reference TRBV15 and TRBJ2-1, the full variable domain reads DAMVIQNPRYQVTQFGKPVTLSCSQTLNHNVMYWYQQKSSQAPKLLFHYYDKDFNNEADTPDNFQSRRPNTSFCFLDIRSPGLGDTAMYLCATSRAPAQGGYNEQFFGPGTRLTVL.

V gene TRBV6-5 combines with J gene TRBJ1-3; 8 bases agree with TRBD1. CDR1 and CDR2 from the germline V gene are MNHEY and SVGAGI. The V and J ends lost 6 bases and 2 bases, in that order; junction bases with no gene match: 6. The length of the CDR3 is 15 residues. CDR3 DNA: TGTGCCAGCAGAAGGGACAGGACGGCTGGAAACACCATATATTTT. Translation gives CASRRDRTAGNTIYF.

The chain is built from TRBV5-1 and TRBJ2-3, with D possibly TRBD1 on 6 matching bases. Germline CDR1 is SGHRS and CDR2 is YFSETQ. V was trimmed by 7 bases and J by 3 bases, leaving 9 bases between them. The CDR3 covers 12 residues. CDR3 DNA: TGCGCCAGCGGGCAGGGGACAGATACGCAGTATTTT. Translation: CASGQGTDTQYF. The whole variable domain, remainder taken from reference TRBV5-1 and TRBJ2-3, is KAGVTQTPRYLIKTRGQQVTLSCSPISGHRSVSWYQQTPGQGLQFLFEYFSETQRNKGNFPGRFSGRQFSNSRSEMNVSTLELGDSALYLCASGQGTDTQYFGPGTRLTVL.

This clone was seen only a few times. V usage is TRBV29-1 and J usage is TRBJ1-5; weak D call: TRBD1 (6 bases). This CDR3 has 13 residues. Germline V lookup: CDR1 SQVTM, CDR2 ANQGSEA. Deletions cut 4 bases from V and 7 bases from J, with 14 bases between. CDR3 DNA: TGCAGCGTTGGAGGGGGGGCGGGCCAGCCCCAGCATTTT. It encodes CSVGGGAGQPQHF.

This clone was seen a handful of times. This chain connects TRBV6-5 to TRBJ1-1; D is uncertain. V was shortened by 0 bases and J by 4 bases, with 12 bases between the two germline ends. CDR1 is MNHEY, CDR2 SVGAGI, per germline. The length of the CDR3 is 15 residues. The CDR3 here is CASSYSSGFGTEAFF. CDR3 coding DNA: TGTGCCAGCAGTTACTCGTCCGGGTTTGGCACTGAAGCTTTCTTT.

The chain has TRBV19 and TRBJ2-2; possibly TRBD1 for D (6 bases). The germline V and J ends were trimmed by 2 bases and 4 bases, with 11 bases remaining between them. The CDR3 has 15 residues. CDR1 is LNHDA, CDR2 SQIVND, per germline (reference sequence). This CDR3 is CASSIIGGFTGELFF. The CDR3 DNA follows: TGTGCCAGTAGTATAATAGGGGGTTTCACCGGGGAGCTGTTTTTT.

The DNA of the CDR3 is TGTGCCAGCAGCCCACAGGGTCGAGGTTCACCCCTCCACTTT. Its translation: CASSPQGRGSPLHF. The chain couples TRBV11-2 to TRBJ1-6; the D gene is possibly TRBD1 (6 bases). Germline CDR1 reads SGHAT; CDR2 reads FQNNGV. The CDR3 totals 14 residues. Trimming shortened V by 5 bases and J by 9 bases, and 14 bases separated the two germline ends.

V is TRBV5-6 and J is TRBJ2-7, with 13 bases identical to TRBD2. In germline, CDR1 is SGHDT, CDR2 YYEEEE. J gave up 4 bases and V 3 bases, and 4 bases lay outside the gene matches. This CDR3 region has 15 residues. The chain's CDR3 is CASSWRTSGGYEQYF. The CDR3 region has the DNA TGTGCCAGCAGCTGGAGGACTAGCGGGGGATACGAGCAGTACTTC. Using reference TRBV5-6 and TRBJ2-7 for the parts outside the CDR3, the full variable domain is DAGVTQSPTHLIKTRGQQVTLRCSPKSGHDTVSWYQQALGQGPQFIFQYYEEEERQRGNFPDRFSGHQFPNYSSELNVNALLLGDSALYLCASSWRTSGGYEQYFGPGTRLTVT.

The chain joins TRBV11-2 to TRBJ1-1; TRBD1 is a possible D gene (5 bases). The CDR3 has 13 amino acids. CDR1 and CDR2 from the germline V gene are SGHAT and FQNNGV. V was clipped by 1 base and J by 4 bases, with 7 bases between them. The CDR3 region has the DNA TGTGCCAGCAGCTTAGTACAGGTCACTGAAGCTTTCTTT. As protein: CASSLVQVTEAFF.

For the CDR3, the DNA is TGTGCCAGCAGTGAGCACAACAGGGAACTAAGGGGCTACACCTTC. Translating gives CASSEHNRELRGYTF. The V and J genes are TRBV25-1 and TRBJ1-2; TRBD1 might be the D (6 bases). The CDR3 sequence is 15 residues long. Trimming removed 3 bases from V and 8 bases from J, with 19 bases in between. Germline V gene data show CDR1 as MGHDK and CDR2 as SYGVNS.

V usage is TRBV2 and J usage is TRBJ2-1; D possibly corresponds to TRBD2 (6 bases). Trimming cost V 6 bases and J 10 bases, with 16 bases left between them. This CDR3 has 13 amino acids. Germline V gene data show CDR1 as SNHLY and CDR2 as FYNNEI. CDR3 region: CASSVVRENEQFF. CDR3 in DNA: TGTGCCAGCAGCGTGGTCCGGGAGAACGAGCAGTTCTTC.

This rearrangement joins TRBV28 to TRBJ1-5; 7 bases map to TRBD1. V dropped 4 bases and J dropped 2; count of bases not matched to a gene: 5. The CDR3 has 15 amino acids. CDR1 and CDR2 from the germline V gene are MDHEN and SYDVKM. CDR3 nucleotide sequence: TGTGCCAGCAGTTATACAGGGGATGGCAATCAGCCCCAGCATTTT. It is translated as CASSYTGDGNQPQHF.

The chain joins TRBV19 to TRBJ1-4, with a weak D call TRBD1 (6 bases). Germline CDR1 reads LNHDA; CDR2 reads SQIVND (reference sequence). CDR3 size: 13 residues. The ends were cut back, 4 bases at V and 8 bases at J, with 11 bases in the middle. CDR3 bases: TGTGCCAGTAGTACAGGGGAAGGGGAAAAACTGTTTTTT. This encodes CASSTGEGEKLFF.

This clone was detected a few times. The CDR3 protein is CAITPDKNHDEQYF. DNA for the CDR3: TGTGCCATCACCCCGGACAAGAATCACGACGAGCAGTACTTC. The chain is built from TRBV10-3 and TRBJ2-7, with D perhaps matching TRBD1 (5 bases). This CDR3 region has 14 residues. Germline values: CDR1 ENHRY, CDR2 SYGVKD. The germline V and J ends were trimmed by 7 bases and 5 bases, with 18 bases remaining between them.

This clone has a handful of counts. The chain uses TRBV7-3 and TRBJ2-7, with D possibly TRBD2 on 6 matching bases. This CDR3 is 15 amino acids long. CDR1 and CDR2 (germline): SGHTA, FQGTGA. Trimming took off 3 bases at V and 4 bases at J, with 16 bases between the two ends. Here the CDR3 DNA reads TGTGCCAGCAGCTTCATGGCGGGACGTCCGTACGAGCAGTACTTC. Translation gives CASSFMAGRPYEQYF. The whole variable domain, filled in from reference TRBV7-3 and TRBJ2-7, reads GAGVSQTPSNKVTEKGKYVELRCDPISGHTALYWYRQSLGQGPEFLIYFQGTGAADDSGLPNDRFFAVRPEGSVSTLKIQRTERGDSAVYLCASSFMAGRPYEQYFGPGTRLTVT.

The table lists this clone with a few counts. The genes are TRBV19 and TRBJ2-2; the D call may be TRBD1 or TRBD2 (7 bases each). The CDR3 extends over 15 amino acids. CDR1 is LNHDA, CDR2 SQIVND, per germline (reference sequence). V gave up 10 bases and J gave up 2 bases, with 17 bases separating them. CDR3 residues: CATRGGQPNTGELFF. CDR3 nucleotide sequence: TGTGCCACTAGGGGGGGACAGCCTAACACCGGGGAGCTGTTTTTT.

This clone has a handful of counts. The rearrangement uses TRBV2 and TRBJ1-1; D is uncertain. The germline CDR1 and CDR2 sequences are SNHLY and FYNNEI. The CDR3 has 13 residues. Between the trimmed V and J ends, which lost 2 bases and 4 bases, there was a span of 8 bases. The CDR3 nucleotides read TGTGCCAGCAGTGAAAGGTGGGCCACTGAAGCTTTCTTT. Protein: CASSERWATEAFF.

This clone was picked up a small number of times. The chain combines TRBV5-1 with TRBJ1-5, with D uncertain. The CDR3 loop spans 14 amino acids. Germline CDR1 is SGHRS and CDR2 is YFSETQ. Trimming stripped 0 bases from V and 1 base from J, with 5 bases between. CDR3 bases: TGCGCCAGCAGCTTGGACACGAGCAATCAGCCCCAGCATTTT. Residues: CASSLDTSNQPQHF. The full variable domain, with the rest looked up from reference TRBV5-1 and TRBJ1-5, is KAGVTQTPRYLIKTRGQQVTLSCSPISGHRSVSWYQQTPGQGLQFLFEYFSETQRNKGNFPGRFSGRQFSNSRSEMNVSTLELGDSALYLCASSLDTSNQPQHFGDGTRLSIL.